This is a list of T cell receptor beta chains from one sample in a study of regulatory T cells in long-lasting Graves disease. TCRdb passed the multiplex PCR reads through MiXCR, listing each CDR3 protein once. The repertoire holds approximately 460,000 distinct CDR3 sequences, with approximately 16% as singletons. Another study also made use of these data, one on T cells in Graves' hyperthyroidism and ophthalmopathy.

Material: peripheral blood mononuclear cells (PBMCs), obtained at new diagnosis, from a patient treated with antithyroid drugs. The receptors were gathered from a woman aged 25 to 39 with Graves disease. The CDR3 runs from the conserved cysteine through the conserved F or W.

v_call cdr3_aa
TRBV7-9 CASTNEQFF
TRBV29-1 CSVGANEQFF
TRBV29-1 CSVERRQGAYEQYF
TRBV2 CASSESAQGKLFF
TRBV27 CASSPSRAGGPGEQFF
TRBV5-1 CASSADSSGYNEQFF
TRBV15 CATSRVGHGREKLFF
TRBV11-2 CASSLRAGGDYGYTF
TRBV9 CASSKGLAASTDTQYF
TRBV20-1 CSAGTGFMNTEAFF
TRBV12-3/TRBV12-4 CASSSAFAAPEAFF
TRBV6-2/TRBV6-3 CASSLWRAGEQYF
TRBV10-3 CAISPGQGETEAFF
TRBV12-3/TRBV12-4 CASRGTNNNEQFF
TRBV7-9 CASSSFHTERGVAEAFF
TRBV5-1 CASSFDLGWNTRELFF
TRBV24-1 CATSARPGHEQYF
TRBV29-1 CSVEDGGQGNEYF
TRBV5-1 CASSLGYVGQSTDTQYF
TRBV18 CASSPLTGNLQETQYF
TRBV3-1 CASSQLAGAGEQFF
TRBV10-3 CAISESMGTAYGYTF
TRBV15 CATSPGNEQFF
TRBV6-5 CASSYLIALAGGVYEQYF
TRBV15 CATSRVAPGNLEDTQYF
TRBV28 CASSLSPPANIQYF
TRBV7-8 CASSPAYSYNEQFF
TRBV4-2 CASSRESSGTYEQYF
TRBV3-1 CASSQLTLRDTQYF
TRBV9 CASSVVGDTGEQYF
TRBV20-1 CSARRTGYEQYF
TRBV20-1 CSARDLNRPRGETQYF
TRBV28 CASGISREAFF
TRBV5-8 CASSLGQGALETQYF
TRBV2 CASSPRLGTEAFF
TRBV12-3/TRBV12-4 CASSPIKGTSGDNEQFF
TRBV20-1 CSANTPGTSGGTDTQYF
TRBV28 CASSFALQGAGEKLFF
TRBV15 CATSRDRAGEAYF
TRBV6-1 CASTIKGQGYQPQHF
TRBV6-5 CASSYSGARGEQYF
TRBV6-5 CASSYSSWALIYGYTF
TRBV28 CASSLSSPAKNIQYF
TRBV28 CASSLPLAGGNNEQFF
TRBV20-1 CSAQTSGSAKNIQYF